These 5 T cell receptor beta chains came from one sample sequenced in a study of T-cell memory formation after mild COVID-19. A single record per CDR3 protein comes from TCRdb applying MiXCR to the 5' RACE reads. The sample includes around 340,000 distinct CDR3 sequences, roughly 20% seen only once; the top ten take 9.5% to 15%. Sequencing was performed on PBMCs or a T cell subset sorted from them (not recorded which). The receptors were gathered from an adult woman who had mild COVID-19 (a few samples of this study predate the infection). Cell type and time point are not known.

CDR3 residues: CASSSDSSSQAFF. Here the CDR3 DNA reads TGTGCCAGCAGCTCCGACAGTTCGAGCCAAGCTTTCTTT. This chain uses TRBV7-3 with TRBJ1-1; TRBD1 is a possible D gene (5 bases). CDR1 is SGHTA and CDR2 is FQGTGA in the germline V gene. The CDR3 totals 13 residues. V lost 4 bases to trimming and J lost 9 bases, with 15 bases between them.

In its sample, this clonotype was seen many times. The chain links TRBV29-1 to TRBJ2-1, with TRBD2 identical over 7 bases. There are 16 residues in the CDR3. Germline-derived CDR1 and CDR2 are SQVTM and ANQGSEA. Trimming cost V 3 bases and J 0 bases; bases outside gene matches: 8. The CDR3 is CSVDGTGGHSYNEQFF. DNA for the CDR3: TGCAGCGTTGATGGGACGGGAGGCCACTCCTACAATGAGCAGTTCTTC.

The V call is TRBV6-6, the J call TRBJ1-2, with TRBD1 identical over 8 bases. V lost 0 bases to trimming and J lost 5 bases; unmatched junction nucleotides: 2. This CDR3 is 14 amino acids long. Per germline, CDR1 MNHNY and CDR2 SVGAGI (reference sequence). The CDR3 protein is CASSYSDRAYGYTF. As DNA, the CDR3 is TGTGCCAGCAGTTACTCGGACAGGGCTTATGGCTACACCTTC.

This clonotype was observed a few times. The chain carries TRBV7-9 and TRBJ2-7; no firm D call. The ends were cut back, 4 bases at V and 7 bases at J, with 14 bases in the middle. CDR3 size: 13 residues. Germline assignment: CDR1 SEHNR and CDR2 FQNEAQ (reference sequence). CDR3 DNA sequence: TGTGCCAGCAGCTCATTACCTATGGGGGAGCAGTACTTC. Protein sequence: CASSSLPMGEQYF.

This clonotype came up a few times. V and J are TRBV6-5 and TRBJ1-5; D is possibly TRBD1 (5 bases). CDR1 and CDR2 (germline): MNHEY, SVGAGI. Trimming stripped 2 bases from V and 4 bases from J, with 18 bases between. The length of the CDR3 is 17 residues. The CDR3 coding sequence is TGTGCCAGCAGTTACCGCCCGGGGCCCGGAAGGAATCAGCCCCAGCATTTT. This codes for CASSYRPGPGRNQPQHF.